Below, 10 T cell receptor beta chains from the same sample are listed, as sequenced in a study of cytomegalovirus exposure and HLA in healthy donors. The PCR contained 60 Vbeta and 13 Jbeta primers. Some clones are missing from TCRdb's copy, which holds only in-frame ones; the method was immunoSEQ multiplex PCR. The sample totals just over 80,000 clones. Sequenced input: PBMCs. These receptors were collected from a woman in her 30s in good health and CMV-seronegative.

The chain couples TRBV6-5 to TRBJ1-5, with D hard to call. The CDR3 sequence is 15 residues long. Germline V lookup: CDR1 MNHEY, CDR2 SVGAGI. Trimming removed 6 bases at V and 1 base at J, with 13 bases between. The CDR3 here is CASRGPTRSNQPQHF. The CDR3 DNA reads TGTGCCAGCAGGGGCCCAACAAGAAGCAATCAGCCCCAGCATTTT.

The V call is TRBV7-2, the J call TRBJ1-2; tentatively, D is TRBD1 (6 bases). Germline V CDR1 and CDR2: SGHTA, FQGNSA. Trimming removed 0 bases from V and 8 bases from J, with 19 bases in between. The CDR3 extends over 16 amino acids. CDR3 nucleotides: TGTGCCAGCAGCTTAGCGGGGGCGCTCCGGCTTGGAGGCTACACCTTC. Its translation: CASSLAGALRLGGYTF.

The chain recombines TRBV28 with TRBJ2-1, with 8 bases identical to TRBD1. Looked up from germline, CDR1 is MDHEN and CDR2 is SYDVKM. The CDR3 spans 14 residues. The trim removed 3 bases at V and 5 bases at J, leaving 3 bases unmatched. The CDR3 DNA sequence: TGTGCCAGCAGTTTGGACAGGGTGAACAATGAGCAGTTCTTC. Translating it yields CASSLDRVNNEQFF. The full variable domain, with the rest looked up from reference TRBV28 and TRBJ2-1, is DVKVTQSSRYLVKRTGEKVFLECVQDMDHENMFWYRQDPGLGLRLIYFSYDVKMKEKGDIPEGYSVSREKKERFSLILESASTNQTSMYLCASSLDRVNNEQFFGPGTRLTVL.

The chain links TRBV4-1 to TRBJ1-1; TRBD1 might be the D (5 bases). The length of the CDR3 is 15 residues. The V end lost 0 bases, the J end lost 0 bases, and 8 bases lay between the germline ends. Germline CDR1 MGHRA, CDR2 YSYEKL. This CDR3 reads CASSQDPGLNTEAFF. CDR3 nucleotides: TGCGCCAGCAGCCAAGACCCAGGGCTGAACACTGAAGCTTTCTTT.

The chain uses TRBV2 and TRBJ1-1, with 7 bases fitting TRBD1. This CDR3 region has 14 residues. V gave up 3 bases and J gave up 5 bases; unmatched junction bases: 6. From germline, CDR1 is SNHLY and CDR2 FYNNEI. The CDR3 reads CASSETGSVTEAFF. The CDR3 DNA reads TGTGCCAGCAGTGAGACAGGGTCGGTAACTGAAGCTTTCTTT.

The chain employs TRBV2 and TRBJ2-5, with 8 nucleotides matching TRBD1. CDR3 size: 11 residues. Trimming cost V 6 bases and J 7 bases; bases outside gene matches: 1. CDR1 and CDR2 from the germline V gene are SNHLY and FYNNEI. CDR3 nucleotide sequence: TGTGCCAGCAGGCAGGGGGCGACCCAGTACTTC. This codes for CASRQGATQYF.

The chain has TRBV18 and TRBJ1-1; TRBD1 agrees at 8 bases. The germline gives CDR1 KGHSH, CDR2 LQKENI. V trimming: 3 bases; J trimming: 1 base; junction bases outside the gene matches: 7. The CDR3 length is 16 residues. DNA of the CDR3: TGTGCCAGCTCACCGATGGGGGGACAGGAGAACACTGAAGCTTTCTTT. It is translated as CASSPMGGQENTEAFF.

The V gene is TRBV13, the J gene TRBJ2-1; 7 bases align to TRBD2. The CDR3 length is 15 residues. Germline CDR1 is PRHDT and CDR2 is FYEKMQ (reference sequence). V lost 7 bases to trimming and J lost 6 bases; unmatched junction nucleotides: 12. The CDR3 is CASKSRLAVRNEQFF. DNA of the CDR3: TGTGCCAGCAAATCCCGGCTAGCGGTCCGCAATGAGCAGTTCTTC.

The V and J genes are TRBV30 and TRBJ2-7; 9 nucleotides match TRBD1. Per the germline V gene, CDR1 is GTSNPN and CDR2 is SVGIG (reference sequence). With V trimmed by 7 bases and J by 3 bases, 1 base remained unmatched. There are 11 residues in the CDR3. The CDR3 sequence is CALDRGYEQYF. CDR3 nucleotide sequence: TGTGCCTTGGACAGGGGCTACGAGCAGTACTTC.

The chain is built from TRBV6-6 and TRBJ2-3, with TRBD2 matching over 7 bases. The CDR3 runs 15 residues. From germline, CDR1 is MNHNY and CDR2 SVGAGI (reference sequence). Losses at the gene ends were 3 bases for V and 1 base for J; bases not matched to a gene: 4. The CDR3 DNA is TGTGCCAGCAGTTATGCCACTAGCGGCACAGATACGCAGTATTTT. The encoded protein is CASSYATSGTDTQYF.